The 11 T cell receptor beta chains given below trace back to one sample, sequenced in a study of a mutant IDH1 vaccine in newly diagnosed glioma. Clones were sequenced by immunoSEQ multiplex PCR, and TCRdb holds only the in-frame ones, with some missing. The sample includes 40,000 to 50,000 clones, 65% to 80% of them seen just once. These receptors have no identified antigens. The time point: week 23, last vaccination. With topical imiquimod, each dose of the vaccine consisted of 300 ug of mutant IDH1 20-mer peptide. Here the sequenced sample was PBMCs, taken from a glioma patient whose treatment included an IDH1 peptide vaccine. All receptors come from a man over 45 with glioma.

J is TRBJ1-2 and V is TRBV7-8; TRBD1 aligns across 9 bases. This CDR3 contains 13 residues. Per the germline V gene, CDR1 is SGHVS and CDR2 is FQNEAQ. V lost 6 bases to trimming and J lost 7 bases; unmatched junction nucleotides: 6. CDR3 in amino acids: CASRGDRVAGYTF. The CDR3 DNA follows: TGTGCCAGCAGAGGGGACAGGGTGGCTGGCTACACCTTC.

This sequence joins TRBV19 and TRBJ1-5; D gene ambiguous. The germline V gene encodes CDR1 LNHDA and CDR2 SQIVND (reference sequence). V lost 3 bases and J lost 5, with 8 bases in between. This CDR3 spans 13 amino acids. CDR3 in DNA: TGTGCCAGTAGTATGGGGAGGGATCAGCCCCAGCATTTT. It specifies CASSMGRDQPQHF.

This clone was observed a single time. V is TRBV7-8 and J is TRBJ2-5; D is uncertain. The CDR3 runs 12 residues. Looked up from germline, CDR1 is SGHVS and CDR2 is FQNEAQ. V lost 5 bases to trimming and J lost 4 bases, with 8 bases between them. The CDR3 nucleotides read TGTGCCAGCAGCCTTAGACGAGAGACCCAGTACTTC. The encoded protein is CASSLRRETQYF.

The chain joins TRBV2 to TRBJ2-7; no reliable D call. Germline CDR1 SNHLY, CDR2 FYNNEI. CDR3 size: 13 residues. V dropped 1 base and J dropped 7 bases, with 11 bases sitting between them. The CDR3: CASSEEGRAEQYF. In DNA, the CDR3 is TGTGCCAGCAGTGAAGAGGGTAGAGCGGAGCAGTACTTC.

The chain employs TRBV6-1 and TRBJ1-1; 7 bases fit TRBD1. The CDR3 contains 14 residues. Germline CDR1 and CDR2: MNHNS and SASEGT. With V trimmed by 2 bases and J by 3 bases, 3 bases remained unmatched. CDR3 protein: CASSERTGDTEAFF. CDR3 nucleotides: TGTGCCAGCAGTGAACGGACAGGCGACACTGAAGCTTTCTTT.

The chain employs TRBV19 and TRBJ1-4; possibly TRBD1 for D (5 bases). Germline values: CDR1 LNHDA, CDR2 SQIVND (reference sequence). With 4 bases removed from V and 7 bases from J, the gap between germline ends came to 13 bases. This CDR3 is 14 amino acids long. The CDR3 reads CASSTGRGGEKLFF. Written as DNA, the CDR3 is TGTGCCAGTAGTACAGGGAGGGGAGGTGAAAAACTGTTTTTT.

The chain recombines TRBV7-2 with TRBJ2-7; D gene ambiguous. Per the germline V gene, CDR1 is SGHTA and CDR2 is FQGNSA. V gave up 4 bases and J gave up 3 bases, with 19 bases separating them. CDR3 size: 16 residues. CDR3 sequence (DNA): TGTGCCAGCAGCTCCGCCCCGGGTCAGCCGATCTACGAGCAGTACTTC. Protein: CASSSAPGQPIYEQYF.

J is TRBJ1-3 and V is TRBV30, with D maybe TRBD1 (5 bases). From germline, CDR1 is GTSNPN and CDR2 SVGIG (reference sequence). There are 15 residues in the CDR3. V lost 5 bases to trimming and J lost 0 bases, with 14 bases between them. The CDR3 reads CAWARTPGSGNTIYF. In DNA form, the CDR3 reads TGTGCCTGGGCCCGGACACCCGGCTCTGGAAACACCATATATTTT. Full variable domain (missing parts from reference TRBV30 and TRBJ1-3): SQTIHQWPATLVQPVGSPLSLECTVEGTSNPNLYWYRQAAGRGLQLLFYSVGIGQISSEVPQNLSASRPQDRQFILSSKKLLLSDSGFYLCAWARTPGSGNTIYFGEGSWLTVV.

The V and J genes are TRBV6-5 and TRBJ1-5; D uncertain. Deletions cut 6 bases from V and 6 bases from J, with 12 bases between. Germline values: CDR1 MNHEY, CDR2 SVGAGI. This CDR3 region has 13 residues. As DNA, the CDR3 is TGTGCCAGCAGGCGCCACGGAAGTCAGCCCCAGCATTTT. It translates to CASRRHGSQPQHF.

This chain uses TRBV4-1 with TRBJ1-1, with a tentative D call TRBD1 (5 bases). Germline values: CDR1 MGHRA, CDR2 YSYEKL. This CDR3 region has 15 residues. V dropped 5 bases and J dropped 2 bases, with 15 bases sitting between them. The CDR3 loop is CASSSPMGGNTEAFF. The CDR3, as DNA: TGCGCCAGCAGCTCCCCGATGGGGGGAAACACTGAAGCTTTCTTT.

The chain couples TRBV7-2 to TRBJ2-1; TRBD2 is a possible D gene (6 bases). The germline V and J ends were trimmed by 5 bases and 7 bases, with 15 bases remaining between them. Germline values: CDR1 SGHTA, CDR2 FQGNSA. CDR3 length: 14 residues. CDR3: CASSLGLPGNEQFF. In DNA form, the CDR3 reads TGTGCCAGCAGCCTGGGACTCCCGGGGAATGAGCAGTTCTTC.